One T cell receptor (beta chain) is described in this entry. This record comes from a study of radiotherapy plus CTLA-4 blockade in lung cancer. The overall study: Among enrolled patients, over 15% responded and 31% achieved disease control.

Generated by immunoSEQ multiplex PCR, the TCRdb table keeps only in-frame clones and is missing some. The profile shows roughly 50,000 clones, approximately 84% of them singletons. Focal radiation plus CTLA-4 blockade with ipilimumab was administered to patients who had chemo-refractory metastatic non-small-cell lung cancer. The receptor's source is a human donor with non-small cell lung cancer whose response to radiotherapy plus ipilimumab could not be evaluated. The starting material was peripheral blood, obtained from a patient treated with radiotherapy plus ipilimumab.

DNA of the CDR3: TGTGCCAGTAGTATAGTCTGGGACAAAGGAATTTCAAGGGGTACTTACAATGAGCAGTTCTTC. Translated, it gives CASSIVWDKGISRGTYNEQFF. The chain has TRBV19 and TRBJ2-1; a weak D match, TRBD1 (6 bases). CDR3 size: 21 residues. CDR1 and CDR2 from the germline V gene are LNHDA and SQIVND (reference sequence). V lost 1 base and J lost 4, with 29 bases in between.